This TCR beta chain was captured by sequencing in a study of cytomegalovirus exposure and HLA in healthy donors. Whole-study results and caveats: Many donors shared some public TCRs, even though most TCR sequences were rare.

The donors gave bone marrow, and they were healthy. Trimming stripped 1 base from V and 4 bases from J, with 11 bases between. The CDR3 length is 15 residues. CDR1 is SGHDN, CDR2 FVKESK, per germline. A word on this clone: Its matching antigen is unknown.

Use of 60 Vbeta and 13 Jbeta primers characterized the PCR. Sequenced by immunoSEQ multiplex PCR; TCRdb stores in-frame clones only, minus some. This sample has 150,000 or so clones; about three quarters occur once, and the top ten carry 10% to 15%. The sample comprised PBMCs. The chain uses TRBV14 and TRBJ1-3, with D unclear. This sequence was found in a man in his forties in good health and CMV-seropositive. The CDR3 reads CASSQATGSGNTIYF. CDR3 DNA: TGTGCCAGCAGCCAAGCCACGGGTTCCGGAAACACCATATATTTT.